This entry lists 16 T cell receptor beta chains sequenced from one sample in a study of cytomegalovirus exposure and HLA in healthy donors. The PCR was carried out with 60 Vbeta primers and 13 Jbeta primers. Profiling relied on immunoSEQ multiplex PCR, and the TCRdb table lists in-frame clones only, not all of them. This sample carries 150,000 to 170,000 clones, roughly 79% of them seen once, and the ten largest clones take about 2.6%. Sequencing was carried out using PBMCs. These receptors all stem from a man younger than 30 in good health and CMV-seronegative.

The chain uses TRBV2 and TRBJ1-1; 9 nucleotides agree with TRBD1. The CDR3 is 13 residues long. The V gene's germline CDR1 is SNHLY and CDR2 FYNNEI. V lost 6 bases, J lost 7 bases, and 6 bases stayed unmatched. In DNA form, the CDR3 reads TGTGCCAGCAGCCAGGGACAGGGTAATGAAGCTTTCTTT. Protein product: CASSQGQGNEAFF.

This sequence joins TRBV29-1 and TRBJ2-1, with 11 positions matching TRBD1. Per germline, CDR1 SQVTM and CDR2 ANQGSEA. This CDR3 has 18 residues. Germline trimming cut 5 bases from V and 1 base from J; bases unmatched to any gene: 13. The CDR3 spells CSVPGQGATFSSYNEQFF. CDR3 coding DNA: TGCAGCGTTCCAGGACAGGGGGCGACCTTCTCTTCCTACAATGAGCAGTTCTTC.

DNA for the CDR3: TGTGCCAGCAGTTACTCGAGAACAGGGCTTGGAAACACCATATATTTT. It specifies CASSYSRTGLGNTIYF. The chain is built from TRBV6-5 and TRBJ1-3, with D perhaps matching TRBD1 (6 bases). The CDR3 contains 16 residues. V dropped 0 bases and J dropped 3 bases, with 12 bases sitting between them. In germline, CDR1 is MNHEY, CDR2 SVGAGI.

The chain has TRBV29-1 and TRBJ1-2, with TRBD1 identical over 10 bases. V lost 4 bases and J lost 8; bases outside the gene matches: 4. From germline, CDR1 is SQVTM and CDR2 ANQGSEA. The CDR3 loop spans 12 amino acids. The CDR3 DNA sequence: TGCAGCGTTGTAGGGACAGGGGTCGGCTACACCTTC. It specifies CSVVGTGVGYTF.

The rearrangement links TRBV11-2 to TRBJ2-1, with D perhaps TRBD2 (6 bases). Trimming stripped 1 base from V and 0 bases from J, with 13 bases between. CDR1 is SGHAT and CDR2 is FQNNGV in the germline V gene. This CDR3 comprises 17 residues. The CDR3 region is CASSLVAAEGSYNEQFF. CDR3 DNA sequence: TGTGCCAGCAGCTTAGTAGCGGCAGAGGGCTCCTACAATGAGCAGTTCTTC.

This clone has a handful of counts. This CDR3 reads CAISEGQINEQFF. For the CDR3, the DNA is TGTGCCATCAGTGAAGGACAGATCAATGAGCAGTTCTTC. The chain is built from TRBV10-3 and TRBJ2-1; tentative D call: TRBD1 (6 bases). Trimming took off 3 bases at V and 6 bases at J, with 9 bases between the two ends. Germline CDR1 reads ENHRY; CDR2 reads SYGVKD. This CDR3 has 13 amino acids.

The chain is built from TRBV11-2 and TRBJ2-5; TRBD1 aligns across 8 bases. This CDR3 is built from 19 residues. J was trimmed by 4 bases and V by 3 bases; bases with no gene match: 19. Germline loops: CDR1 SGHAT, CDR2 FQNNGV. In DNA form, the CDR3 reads TGTGCCAGCAGCTTTGGCCCCTTCCATGGGCCAGGGGGCGGAGAGACCCAGTACTTC. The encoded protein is CASSFGPFHGPGGGETQYF.

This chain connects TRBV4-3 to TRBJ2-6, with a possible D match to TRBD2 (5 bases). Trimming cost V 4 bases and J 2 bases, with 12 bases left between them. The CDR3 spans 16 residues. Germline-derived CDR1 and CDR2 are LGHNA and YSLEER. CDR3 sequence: CASSRADGAGANVLTF. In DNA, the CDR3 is TGCGCCAGCAGCCGAGCCGACGGGGCTGGGGCCAACGTCCTGACTTTC.

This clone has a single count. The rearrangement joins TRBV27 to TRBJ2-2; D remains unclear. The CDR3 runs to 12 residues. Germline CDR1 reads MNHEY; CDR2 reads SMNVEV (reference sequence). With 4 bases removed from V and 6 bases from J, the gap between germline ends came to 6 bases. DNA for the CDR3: TGTGCCAGCAGTTACCTAGCCGGGGAGCTGTTTTTT. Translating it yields CASSYLAGELFF.

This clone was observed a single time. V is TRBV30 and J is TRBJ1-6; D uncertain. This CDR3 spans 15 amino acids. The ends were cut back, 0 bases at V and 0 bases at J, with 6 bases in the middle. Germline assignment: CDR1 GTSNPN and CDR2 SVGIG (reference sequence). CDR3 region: CAWSVRDSYNSPLHF. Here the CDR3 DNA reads TGTGCCTGGAGTGTGCGGGACTCCTATAATTCACCCCTCCACTTT.

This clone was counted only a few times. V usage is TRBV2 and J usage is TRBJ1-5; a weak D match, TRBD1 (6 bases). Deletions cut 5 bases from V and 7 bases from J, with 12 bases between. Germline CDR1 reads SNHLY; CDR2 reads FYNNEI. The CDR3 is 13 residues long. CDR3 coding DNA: TGTGCCAGCAGTAGTCGCAGGGGACAGCCCCAGCATTTT. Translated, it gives CASSSRRGQPQHF.

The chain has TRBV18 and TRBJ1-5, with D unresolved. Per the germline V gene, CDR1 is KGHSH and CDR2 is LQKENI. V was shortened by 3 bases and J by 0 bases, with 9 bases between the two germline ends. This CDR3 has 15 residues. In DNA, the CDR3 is TGTGCCAGCTCACCGAGCGGATATAGCAATCAGCCCCAGCATTTT. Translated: CASSPSGYSNQPQHF.

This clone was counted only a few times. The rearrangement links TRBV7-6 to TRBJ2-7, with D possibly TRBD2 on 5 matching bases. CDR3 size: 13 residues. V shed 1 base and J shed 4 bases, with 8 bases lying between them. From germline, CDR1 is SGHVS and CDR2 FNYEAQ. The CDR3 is CASSLGTGYEQYF. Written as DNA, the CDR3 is TGTGCCAGCAGCTTAGGAACGGGGTACGAGCAGTACTTC.

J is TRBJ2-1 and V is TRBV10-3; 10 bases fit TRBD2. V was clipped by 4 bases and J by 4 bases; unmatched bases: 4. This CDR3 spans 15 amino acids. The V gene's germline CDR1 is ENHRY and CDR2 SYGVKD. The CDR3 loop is CAISAGTSVYNEQFF. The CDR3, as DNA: TGTGCCATCAGTGCGGGGACTAGCGTATACAATGAGCAGTTCTTC.

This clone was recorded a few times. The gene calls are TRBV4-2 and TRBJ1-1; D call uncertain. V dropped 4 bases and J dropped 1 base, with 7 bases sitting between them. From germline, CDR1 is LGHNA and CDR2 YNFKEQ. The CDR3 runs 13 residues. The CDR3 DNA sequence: TGTGCCAGCAGCCCCGAGGGGAACACTGAAGCTTTCTTT. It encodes CASSPEGNTEAFF.

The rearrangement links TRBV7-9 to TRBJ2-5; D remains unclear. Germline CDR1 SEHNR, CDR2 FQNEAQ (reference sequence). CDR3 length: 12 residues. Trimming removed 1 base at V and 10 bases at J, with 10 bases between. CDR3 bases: TGTGCCAGCAGCTTAGGGCAGATTTGCCAGTACTTC. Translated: CASSLGQICQYF.